This T cell receptor (beta chain) appears in the sequencing data of a study of T cells in Graves' hyperthyroidism and ophthalmopathy. Germline CDR1 and CDR2: KGHDR and SFDVKD. This CDR3 is 15 amino acids long. The V end lost 3 bases, the J end lost 2 bases, and 12 bases lay between the germline ends. The diagnoses drew upon clinical symptoms, serum thyroxine and TRAb, thyroid ultrasound and orbital computed tomography. Blood was sampled at initial diagnosis of hyperthyroidism, prior to onset of any ophthalmopathy symptoms. Fresh peripheral blood, roughly 10 ml, was the source of the PBMCs. Whole-study findings and limits: Through a model of 13 V-J features, ophthalmopathy was separated from stable hyperthyroidism.

RNA transcripts served as the template for amplifying TCR beta CDR3 regions. HTBI primers drove first-round RT-PCR of the TCR CDR3. One entry per CDR3 protein results from TCRdb running MiXCR on the multiplex PCR reads. The table includes around 350,000 distinct CDR3 sequences, roughly a sixth detected once. This clonotype was seen repeatedly, ten times or more. The antigen remains unidentified. The J gene is TRBJ2-5, the V gene TRBV24-1; no definite D call. The receptor comes from a woman aged 25 to 39 with Graves' hyperthyroidism that later progressed to Graves' ophthalmopathy. The sequenced sample was blood. CDR3 amino acids: CATSDPDTIQETQYF. CDR3 DNA sequence: TGTGCCACCAGTGATCCCGACACAATTCAAGAGACCCAGTACTTC.